This passage covers 10 T cell receptor beta chains from one sample sequenced in a study of radiotherapy plus CTLA-4 blockade in lung cancer. Method: immunoSEQ multiplex PCR; TCRdb's copy keeps in-frame clones and lacks some. The sample records around 82,000 clones, 78% being singletons. Sequencing used peripheral blood, obtained from a patient treated with radiotherapy plus ipilimumab. The receptors come from a human donor with non-small cell lung cancer whose response to radiotherapy plus ipilimumab could not be evaluated. Some clones in this sample may be carry-over from other donors' samples.

J is TRBJ2-5 and V is TRBV7-2, with 14 bases that match TRBD2. From germline, CDR1 is SGHTA and CDR2 FQGNSA. CDR3 length: 17 amino acids. J gave up 1 base and V 3 bases, and 4 bases lay outside the gene matches. The CDR3 loop is CASSLGGLAGAQETQYF. The CDR3 DNA reads TGTGCCAGCAGCTTGGGGGGACTAGCGGGGGCCCAAGAGACCCAGTACTTC.

The V call is TRBV7-9, the J call TRBJ2-1; 9 nucleotides agree with TRBD2. Germline V lookup: CDR1 SEHNR, CDR2 FQNEAQ (reference sequence). The CDR3 totals 15 residues. With V trimmed by 5 bases and J by 1 base, 3 bases remained unmatched. The CDR3 spells CASSLSGGSYNEQFF. CDR3 in DNA: TGTGCCAGCAGCCTTAGCGGGGGATCCTACAATGAGCAGTTCTTC.

Concerning this clone: Germline is not matched at one junction end, which may reflect a read error. The rearrangement joins TRBV7-7 to TRBJ2-6, with D perhaps matching TRBD1 (6 bases). The CDR3 has 15 amino acids. Germline CDR1 is SSHAT and CDR2 is FNYEAQ (reference sequence). CDR3 amino acids: CASSWAGAGANVLTF. CDR3 nucleotides: TGTGCTAGCAGCTGGGCAGGGGCTGGGGCCAACGTCCTGACTTTC.

This sequence joins TRBV9 and TRBJ2-3; D is perhaps TRBD2 (6 bases). CDR3 size: 17 residues. V was pared by 0 bases and J by 0 bases, with 14 bases between. The germline CDR1 and CDR2 sequences are SGDLS and YYNGEE. CDR3 amino acids: CASSVGPLRGSTDTQYF. As DNA, the CDR3 is TGTGCCAGCAGCGTAGGACCGTTGCGGGGTAGCACAGATACGCAGTATTTT.

The V and J genes are TRBV18 and TRBJ1-1; tentatively, D is TRBD1 (6 bases). Germline lookup yields CDR1 KGHSH and CDR2 LQKENI. V was clipped by 3 bases and J by 0 bases, with 11 bases between them. This CDR3 has 15 residues. In nucleotides, the CDR3 is TGTGCCAGCTCACCGGTCGGGGACATGAACACTGAAGCTTTCTTT. Translating gives CASSPVGDMNTEAFF.

V is TRBV28 and J is TRBJ1-4; D is possibly TRBD1 (6 bases). Trimming left V 4 bases short and J 4 bases short, with 13 bases between. CDR1 is MDHEN and CDR2 is SYDVKM in the germline V gene. There are 15 residues in the CDR3. The CDR3 DNA sequence: TGTGCCAGCAGTTATTTGGACAGAGATAATGAAAAACTGTTTTTT. Its translation: CASSYLDRDNEKLFF.

This clone was seen a handful of times. The CDR3 region has the DNA TGTGCCAGCCAAAAGGACAGAGACTACGAGCAGTACTTC. Its protein product is CASQKDRDYEQYF. The chain couples TRBV2 to TRBJ2-7; possible D gene TRBD1, 6 bases. This CDR3 spans 13 amino acids. V was trimmed by 8 bases and J by 3 bases, leaving 14 bases between them. Germline V gene data show CDR1 as SNHLY and CDR2 as FYNNEI.

This clone is classed as medium-sized. The rearrangement links TRBV5-4 to TRBJ2-3, with D perhaps matching TRBD2 (5 bases). The V gene lost 0 bases and the J gene lost 0 bases, with 8 bases spanning the gap. This CDR3 has 15 residues. Per the germline V gene, CDR1 is SGHNT and CDR2 is YYREEE (reference sequence). The CDR3 loop is CASSLEEASTDTQYF. CDR3 nucleotide sequence: TGTGCCAGCAGCTTGGAGGAGGCTAGCACAGATACGCAGTATTTT.

The gene calls are TRBV30 and TRBJ2-7; D unresolved. Germline loops: CDR1 GTSNPN, CDR2 SVGIG (reference sequence). Trimming removed 2 bases from V and 2 bases from J, with 7 bases in between. The CDR3 has 12 amino acids. CDR3 nucleotides: TGTGCCTGGAGTATGGCCCCCTACGAGCAGTACTTC. Its protein is CAWSMAPYEQYF.

This rearrangement joins TRBV6-1 to TRBJ1-5; unclear D gene. Trimming shortened V by 8 bases and J by 2 bases, and 10 bases separated the two germline ends. The CDR3 covers 13 residues. Germline CDR1 reads MNHNS; CDR2 reads SASEGT. This chain's CDR3 is CASWPRGNQPQHF. Written as DNA, the CDR3 is TGTGCCAGCTGGCCACGGGGCAATCAGCCCCAGCATTTT.